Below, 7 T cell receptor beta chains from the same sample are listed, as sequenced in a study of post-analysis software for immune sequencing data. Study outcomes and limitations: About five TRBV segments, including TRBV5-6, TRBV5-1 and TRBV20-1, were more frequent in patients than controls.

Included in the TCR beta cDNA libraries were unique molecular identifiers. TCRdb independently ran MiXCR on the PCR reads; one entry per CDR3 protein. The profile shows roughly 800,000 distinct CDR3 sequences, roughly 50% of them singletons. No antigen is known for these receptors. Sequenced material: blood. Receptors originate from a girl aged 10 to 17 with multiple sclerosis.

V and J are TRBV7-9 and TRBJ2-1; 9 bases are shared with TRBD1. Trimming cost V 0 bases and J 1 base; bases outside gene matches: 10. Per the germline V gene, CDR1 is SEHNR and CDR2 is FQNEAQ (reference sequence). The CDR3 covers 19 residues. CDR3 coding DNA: TGTGCCAGCAGCTTAGCCTCAGCTAGGACAGGGGAATCCTACAATGAGCAGTTCTTC. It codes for CASSLASARTGESYNEQFF.

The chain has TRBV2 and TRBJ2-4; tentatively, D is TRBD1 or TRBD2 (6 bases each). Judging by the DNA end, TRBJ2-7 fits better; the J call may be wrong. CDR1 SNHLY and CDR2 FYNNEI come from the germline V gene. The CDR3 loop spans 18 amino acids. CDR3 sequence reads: CASSESGARTRFFYEQYF. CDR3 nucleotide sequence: TGTGCCAGCAGTGAATCGGGGGCCAGGACAAGATTCTTCTACGAGCAGTACTTC.

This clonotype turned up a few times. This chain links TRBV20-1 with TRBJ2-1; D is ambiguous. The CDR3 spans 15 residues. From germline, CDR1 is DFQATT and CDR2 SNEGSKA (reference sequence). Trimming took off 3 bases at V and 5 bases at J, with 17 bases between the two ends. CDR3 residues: CSASQNRRLHNEQFF. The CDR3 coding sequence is TGCAGTGCTAGCCAGAACCGAAGGTTACACAATGAGCAGTTCTTC.

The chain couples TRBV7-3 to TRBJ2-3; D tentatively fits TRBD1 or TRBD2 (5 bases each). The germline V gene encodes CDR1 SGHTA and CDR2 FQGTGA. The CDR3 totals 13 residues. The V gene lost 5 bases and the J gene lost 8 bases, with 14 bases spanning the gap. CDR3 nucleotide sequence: TGTGCCAGCAGCCGAGCGGCTGGGGGTACGCAGTATTTT. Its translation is CASSRAAGGTQYF.

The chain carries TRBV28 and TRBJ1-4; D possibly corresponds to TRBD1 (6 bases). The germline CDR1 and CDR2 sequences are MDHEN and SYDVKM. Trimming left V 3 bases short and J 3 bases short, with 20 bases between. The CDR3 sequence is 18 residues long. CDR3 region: CASSFISGGPSANEKLFF. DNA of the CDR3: TGTGCCAGCAGTTTTATATCGGGGGGGCCTTCCGCTAATGAAAAACTGTTTTTT. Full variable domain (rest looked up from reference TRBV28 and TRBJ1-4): DVKVTQSSRYLVKRTGEKVFLECVQDMDHENMFWYRQDPGLGLRLIYFSYDVKMKEKGDIPEGYSVSREKKERFSLILESASTNQTSMYLCASSFISGGPSANEKLFFGSGTQLSVL.

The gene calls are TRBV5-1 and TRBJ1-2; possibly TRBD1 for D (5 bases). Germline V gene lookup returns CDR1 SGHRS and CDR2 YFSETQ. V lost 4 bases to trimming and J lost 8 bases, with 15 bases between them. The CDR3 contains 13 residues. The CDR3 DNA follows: TGCGCCAGCAGCCCCGGGACTGAGGTCGGCTACACCTTC. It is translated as CASSPGTEVGYTF. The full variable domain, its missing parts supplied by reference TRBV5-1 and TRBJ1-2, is KAGVTQTPRYLIKTRGQQVTLSCSPISGHRSVSWYQQTPGQGLQFLFEYFSETQRNKGNFPGRFSGRQFSNSRSEMNVSTLELGDSALYLCASSPGTEVGYTFGSGTRLTVV.

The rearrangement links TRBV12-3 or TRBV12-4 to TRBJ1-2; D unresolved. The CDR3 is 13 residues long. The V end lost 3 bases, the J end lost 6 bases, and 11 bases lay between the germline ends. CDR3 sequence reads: CASSLGYTDGYTF. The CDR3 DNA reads TGTGCCAGCAGTTTGGGGTATACGGATGGCTACACCTTC.